These T cell receptor beta chains were read from a single sample in a study of blood T cell repertoires in COVID-19. TCRdb keeps only in-frame clones here, not all; method: immunoSEQ multiplex PCR. The table records approximately 75,000 clones, more than 65% of them present only once. The sequencing sample was made of peripheral blood. Receptor source: a woman between 50 and 59 years old with acute or convalescent COVID-19. Both conserved end residues are part of each CDR3. A D gene is named only where the DNA matches it firmly. Rows give clone size only sometimes, using once, few, many, or a class for an expanded clone.

>.|.|TRBV30|TRBJ2-6
CAWGAQSSGANVLTF
TGTGCCTGGGGGGCCCAGAGTTCTGGGGCCAACGTCCTGACTTTC
>.|TRBD1|TRBV6-5|TRBJ1-3
CATTRQGNSGNTIYF
TGTGCCACGACACGACAGGGAAACTCTGGAAACACCATATATTTT
>.|TRBD1|TRBV5-6|TRBJ2-7
CASSWDSREQYF
TGTGCCAGCAGCTGGGACAGTCGCGAGCAGTACTTC
>.|TRBD1|TRBV27|TRBJ1-1
CASSQRQGSTEAFF
TGTGCCAGCAGCCAACGACAGGGGAGCACTGAAGCTTTCTTT
>.|TRBD2|TRBV10-3|TRBJ2-7
CAMGGAPGLVYEQYF
TGTGCCATGGGGGGGGCTCCGGGACTAGTCTACGAGCAGTACTTC
>.|.|TRBV2|TRBJ2-7
CAHGVSSYEQYF
TGTGCCCACGGGGTTAGCTCCTACGAGCAGTACTTC
>.|TRBD2|TRBV5-6|TRBJ2-2
CASSLPGLGSSGELFF
TGTGCCAGCAGCTTACCGGGACTAGGGTCGTCCGGGGAGCTGTTTTTT
>.|.|TRBV9|TRBJ1-4
CASSPFGGAEEKLFF
TGTGCCAGCAGCCCATTTGGAGGGGCCGAAGAAAAACTGTTTTTT
>.|.|TRBV11-2|TRBJ1-1
CASSLAFEKNTEAFF
TGTGCCAGCAGCTTAGCCTTCGAGAAGAACACTGAAGCTTTCTTT
>.|TRBD1|TRBV7-8|TRBJ2-7
CASSRTGAYEQYF
TGTGCCAGCAGCCGGACAGGGGCCTACGAGCAGTACTTC
>.|TRBD2|TRBV7-6|TRBJ2-3
CASSWTSGAYTTDTQYF
TGTGCCAGCAGCTGGACTAGCGGGGCCTATACAACAGATACGCAGTATTTT
>.|.|TRBV18|TRBJ1-1
CASSLYRDGGTEAFF
TGTGCCAGCTCCCTATACAGGGACGGTGGCACTGAAGCTTTCTTT
>.|.|TRBV30|TRBJ1-2
CAWDPRGNYGYTF
TGTGCCTGGGATCCAAGGGGGAACTATGGCTACACCTTC
>.|.|TRBV27|TRBJ1-2
CASGAESNYGYTF
TGTGCCAGCGGGGCAGAATCTAACTATGGCTACACCTTC
>.|.|TRBV19|TRBJ1-5
CASRGLGGGYSNQPQHF
TGTGCCAGTAGGGGACTTGGAGGCGGATATAGCAATCAGCCCCAGCATTTT
>.|TRBD2|TRBV11-2|TRBJ2-2
CASSLGASGGRTGELFF
TGTGCCAGCAGCTTAGGCGCTAGCGGGGGCAGAACCGGGGAGCTGTTTTTT
>few|TRBD1|TRBV7-3|TRBJ2-1
CASSRAGQGTGGPLNEQFF
TGTGCCAGCAGCAGAGCGGGACAGGGGACGGGAGGGCCGTTGAATGAGCAGTTCTTC
>.|TRBD2|TRBV25-1|TRBJ2-3
CASTPNLAGHTQYF
TGTGCCAGCACCCCGAACTTAGCGGGTCATACGCAGTATTTT
>.|.|TRBV6-5|TRBJ1-1
CASSRGGTEAFF
TGTGCCAGCAGTAGGGGAGGGACTGAAGCTTTCTTT
>.|.|TRBV7-2|TRBJ2-1
CASSLTGDSYNEQFF
TGTGCCAGCAGCTTAACAGGAGACTCCTACAATGAGCAGTTCTTC
>.|TRBD1|TRBV5-1|TRBJ2-1
CASSLAGTGGREQFF
TGCGCCAGCAGCTTGGCCGGGACAGGGGGTCGTGAGCAGTTCTTC
>.|.|TRBV7-3|TRBJ2-2
CASSPASRTGELFF
TGTGCCAGCAGCCCGGCATCTAGGACCGGGGAGCTGTTTTTT
>.|.|TRBV9|TRBJ2-3
CASSPRQSTDTQYF
TGTGCCAGCAGCCCTCGACAGTCCACAGATACGCAGTATTTT
>.|.|TRBV5-1|TRBJ2-6
CASSATSFGSGANVLTF
TGCGCCAGCAGCGCCACTTCTTTCGGTTCTGGGGCCAACGTCCTGACTTTC
>.|TRBD1|TRBV2|TRBJ2-1
CASSGRTGVAGGNEQFF
TGTGCCAGCAGTGGACGAACAGGGGTCGCGGGTGGGAATGAGCAGTTCTTC
>once|TRBD2|TRBV7-9|TRBJ2-5
CASSSAGGGEETQYF
TGTGCCAGCAGCTCCGCTGGGGGAGGGGAAGAGACCCAGTACTTC
>once|TRBD1|TRBV9|TRBJ2-1
CASSLGQHNEQFF
TGTGCCAGCAGCTTGGGACAGCACAATGAGCAGTTCTTC
>.|.|TRBV2|TRBJ2-7
CASSVREDGTYEQYF
TGTGCCAGCAGTGTAAGGGAGGACGGAACCTACGAGCAGTACTTC